This TCR beta chain was found in a study of CD8 T cells in Susac syndrome. The CDR3 is 14 amino acids. Trimming took 3 bases from V and 7 from J, leaving 10 bases between them. In germline, CDR1 is MRHNA, CDR2 SNTAGT. Negative isolation yielded CD8+ and CD4+ T cells; FACS enriched TEMRA cells. RNA, at about 0.5 to 1 ug, was reverse transcribed with random hexamers. TCRdb independently ran MiXCR on the immunoSEQ multiplex PCR reads; one entry per CDR3 protein. The top ten clones hold approximately 0.07% of a sample with more than 200,000 distinct CDR3 sequences, roughly 93% of them seen once. This clonotype occurred a few times.

The sequence came from a human donor with multiple sclerosis. The J gene is TRBJ1-6, the V gene TRBV6-4; a possible D gene is TRBD1 (5 bases). Sequences were obtained from CD4+ T cells from PBMCs. The CDR3 nucleotides are TGTGCCAGCAGTGAGAGGCAGGGAAATTCACCCCTCCACTTT. Protein: CASSERQGNSPLHF.